The present TCR beta chain was sequenced within a study of cytomegalovirus exposure and HLA in healthy donors (dated by TCRdb to about 2017). Background on the whole study: According to an earlier analysis of several hundred of the donors, about 180 million T cells yielded 117 million unique TCR beta sequences and 276 Gb of sequence data. Approximately 300 gigabases of sequencing data and roughly 81 million unique TCR sequences made up an early release that covered 640 HLA-typed donors. Of the roughly 400 genotyped donors, approximately 80% fell in the genetic ancestry cluster associated with self-reported Caucasian donors. The study aimed to test whether cataloging public T cell receptors could reveal signatures of past pathogen exposure. The study used immunosequencing to profile the T cell repertoires of 670 or so subjects and linked those repertoires to cytomegalovirus serostatus. A separate validation cohort of roughly 130 different subjects was used in addition to the approximately 640-subject first cohort. The study combined high-throughput TCR immunosequencing, statistical association of individual TCRs with disease status, and machine learning to predict cytomegalovirus infection status. To study patterns of TCR occurrence, a later analysis re-analyzed previously published TCR beta repertoires from under 750 donors and added high-resolution HLA genotyping. The later analysis used no new phenotypic data to find candidate immune exposures, relying instead on TCR beta sequences and their occurrence across donors. To decide whether each TCR beta V gene segment behaved as functional or pseudogenic, an earlier analysis of fewer than 750 of the donors relied on high-throughput TCR beta sequencing. Donor age, sex, ethnicity and CMV serostatus were compiled alongside the repertoire data. In a later genetic analysis, genome-wide SNP genotypes for 398 of the 666 donors were used, and that subset was treated as a discovery cohort. Every discovery cohort repertoire had been produced on one sequencing platform. Both class I and class II loci were covered by HLA typing, at four-digit resolution. Typing coverage varied by locus: roughly 629-640 donors for A, B, C, DRB1 and DQB1; 522 for DQA1; around 570 for DPA1; about 450 for DPB1. About five DR-DQ haplotypes were treated as single units for association and clustering because of strong linkage in the cohort. Across approximately 400 genotyped donors of the cohort, an average of about 240,000 unique TCR beta nucleotide sequences per donor were sequenced, and 15% to 20% of those sequences were non-productive. General conclusions and limits of the study: In a later analysis, HLA-associated TCR beta chains were found to be more clonally expanded and to have lower generation probabilities than equally common non-associated chains. Immune exposure information for the cohort was limited to CMV serostatus. In a later analysis, several top co-occurrence clusters were reported to appear linked to parvovirus B19, influenza, CMV and Epstein-Barr virus. Linkage disequilibrium might explain the correlated functional status among segregating V segments, but an unknown experimental factor could not be ruled out. The sequencing pipeline was judged likely to have produced a cluster of highly shared sequence variants as a technical artifact. In both the original and validation cohorts, the classifier was reported to diagnose cytomegalovirus status with high specificity and sensitivity. In a later analysis, TCR association rates were found to vary across HLA loci, with the most associated TCRs seen for DRB1 alleles and the fewest for HLA-C alleles. Presence/absence analyses assumed roughly uniform sequencing depth across donors, an assumption that may not hold. Most TCR sequences were seen in very few donors, while some public TCRs were found in many individuals. Some IMGT-functional V segments, including TRBV6-2 and TRBV6-3, could not be told apart with the 87-base-pair reads, so those segments were excluded. According to a later genetic analysis, donors in an Asian-associated ancestry cluster had fewer N-insertions in productive TCRs than the approximately 700-donor mean. Because counts were too low, seventeen rarely observed V segments, including chromosome 9 orphons, were excluded from the earlier analysis of some 540 of the donors. In this cohort, only TCR beta chains were sequenced, and detectable features were limited by the absence of alpha or paired-chain data. An earlier analysis of approximately 530 of the donors showed that most TCR beta V segments appeared in productive rearrangements either about 87% or about 30% of the time, which broadly matched IMGT annotations. Because HLA typing was missing for some donors at each locus, association tests included only the typed subset. In vitro tests confirmed that three of the cytomegalovirus-associated TCR beta chains recognize cytomegalovirus antigens. The study gave a list of over 150 TCR beta chains associated with cytomegalovirus. A further reported finding was that TCR beta sequences accurately predicted the HLA-A and HLA-B alleles for most subjects in the first cohort. Assigning TCR associations to individual alleles was difficult when HLA alleles, especially DR and DQ, strongly co-occurred. It was suggested by the authors that the approach could potentially be generalized to other disease states and immunological phenotypes. V-gene and J-gene trimming of TCR beta chains was associated with a missense DCLRE1C variant in a later genetic analysis, and the association was replicated in an independent cohort. Specific HLA alleles were associated with over 15,000 TCR beta sequences at a false discovery rate of 0.05 in a later analysis. According to a later analysis, most CMV-associated TCR beta chains appeared to be HLA-restricted, and the HLA associations seemed to be driven largely by CMV exposure.

The library was generated by the immunoSEQ multiplex PCR assay. The multiplex PCR relied on a mix of 60 forward primers for TCR Vbeta segments and 13 reverse primers for TCR Jbeta segments. A multiplex PCR assay on genomic DNA amplified the CDR3 region of rearranged TCR beta genes. The amplified TCR beta libraries were sequenced on the Illumina HiSeq System as 87-base-pair reads. The study's processing was this. Across the roughly 600 repertoires, a later analysis counted about 81 million unique TCR beta chains, 9 million to 14 million of which were shared by at least two donors. A nearest-neighbor algorithm error-corrected the raw reads and collapsed the reads into unique sequences, merging closely related sequences to remove PCR and sequencing errors. V, D and J gene segments were assigned by aligning CDR3 sequences to IMGT reference sequences. Each retained sequence needed at least a six-nucleotide match to both a V gene segment and a J gene segment. Rearrangements were classified as productive when the CDR3 lacked stop codons and remained in frame with V and J, and all other rearrangements were classified as non-productive. Following IMGT convention, CDR3 was defined as the stretch from the second conserved V-encoded cysteine to the conserved J-encoded phenylalanine. The earlier analysis of some 580 of the donors excluded any sequence lacking an unambiguous match to a single V gene segment. In an earlier analysis of approximately 610 of the donors, V segments were called functional above 56.7% productive rearrangements and were called segregating when the between-donor standard deviation exceeded 5%. A statistical classification framework was built to diagnose cytomegalovirus status from the catalog of TCR beta chain sequences. A later analysis assigned V and J genes by comparing TCR nucleotide sequences with IMGT/GENE-DB human TR gene sequences. A later analysis assigned CDR3 sequences and most-parsimonious VDJ recombination scenarios with the TCRdist pipeline. In a later analysis, each TCR beta chain was defined by its CDR3 amino acid sequence together with its V-gene family, and reads lacking a unique V-gene family were excluded. In a later analysis, approximately 640 highly shared, low-generation-probability nucleotide sequences were removed to address suspected cross-contamination and a sequencing artifact. In a later analysis, a clonal expansion index was calculated for each public chain from normalized within-repertoire ranks of inferred template counts. A later analysis computed generation probabilities with a VDJ recombination model fitted to out-of-frame rearrangements, and checked the results against IGoR. A later analysis scored TCR-TCR, TCR-HLA and TCR-CMV co-occurrence with hypergeometric tests, applying a repertoire-size bias correction to TCR pairs. False discovery rates were estimated in a later analysis by permuting HLA or CMV assignments 20 times. In a later analysis, co-occurring TCRs were grouped using DBSCAN, and TCRdist sequence similarity was added for clustering within HLA-allele-positive subsets. Co-occurrence clustering excluded repertoires with fewer than 30,000 or more than 120,000 public chains, plus five with anomalous nucleotide sharing. What TCRdb holds here is the immuneACCESS table cut down to in-frame rearrangements. Part of the clones is not present; checked against another copy, under half of the missing clones reflect an unresolved V gene, and the others are unexplained. V and J calls and clone size are those listed in that table; D and trimming were worked out from the DNA. The sample contains about 180,000 clones, around 80% of them found a single time. Of the sample, around 2.3% falls within the top ten clones.

This clone came up once. There is no known antigen for this receptor. No much larger clone is present one base from it, and per-base qualities are unavailable. The germline V gene gives CDR1 as SGHRS and CDR2 as YFSETQ. Including the terminal cysteine and phenylalanine, the CDR3 comprises 17 residues. This entry keeps only the CDR3 DNA: 51 bases, framed from base 1. V lost 3 bases and J lost 8 bases; the stretch between them is 26 bases long. The cohort consisted of fewer than 700 healthy bone marrow donors. At the time of sampling, every cohort member was nominally healthy, though immune exposures that went unrecorded were likely present. The donor tested CMV seropositive and was one of the 289 seropositive cohort members. Every donor gave a peripheral blood sample, and the peripheral blood mononuclear cells from that sample were used for TCR beta sequencing. Genomic DNA extraction from the blood cell samples was performed with the Qiagen DNeasy Blood Extraction Kit.

This sequence uses TRBV5-1 and TRBJ1-2; the D gene assignment is ambiguous. This TCR derives from a woman aged 30 to 39 in good health and CMV-seropositive. The sample was PBMCs. CDR3 sequence: CASSSSLGGLIDMGYTF. In nucleotides, the sequence is TGCGCCAGCAGCTCATCCTTGGGAGGGTTGATTGATATGGGCTACACCTTC.